This T cell receptor (beta chain) appears in the sequencing data of a study of CD8+ T cells in alopecia areata. Whole-study results and caveats: Scalp sample data also include resident alphabeta T cells from normal skin. Greater clonality was observed in lesional scalp samples, especially alopecia totalis/universalis, versus normal scalp.

RNA extraction and reverse transcription yielded cDNA as sequencing template. The method was immunoSEQ multiplex PCR; TCRdb's version includes in-frame clones alone and lacks a portion of them. In the table there are roughly 64,000 clones, 44% of which are singletons. Both peripheral blood and punch biopsies of lesional scalp skin were obtained from patients who had alopecia areata. PBMCs were stained for CD3, CD4 and CD8, and CD4+ and CD8+ T cells were sorted. Turning to this clone: The antigen is not known.

Trimming pared 1 base from V and 5 bases from J, leaving 18 bases between. CDR1 is SGHRS, CDR2 YFSETQ, per germline. This CDR3 region has 16 residues. This receptor was taken from a human donor with alopecia areata. The chain is built from TRBV5-1 and TRBJ2-5, with D perhaps assigned TRBD1 or TRBD2 (6 bases each). Material: NKG2D-low CD8+ T cells sorted from blood. CDR3 residues: CASSLTVEGGWETQYF. The CDR3 DNA follows: TGCGCCAGCAGCTTGACGGTGGAGGGGGGCTGGGAGACCCAGTACTTC.